The 27 T cell receptor beta chains reported below all come from one sample, sequenced in a study of T cell clonality in common variable immunodeficiency. TCRdb's table, derived via immunoSEQ multiplex PCR, lists solely in-frame clones and lacks some. Altogether 60,000 to 75,000 clones were found in the sample, and no singletons occur. The specimen sequenced was peripheral blood mononuclear cells. These receptors all stem from a person between 18 and 75 years old in good health.

This clone is categorized as medium-sized (0.01 to 0.1%). The CDR3 end lies 3 residues beyond the end of the read and is filled in from the germline J gene. The chain uses TRBV9 and TRBJ2-1, with 12 nucleotides matching TRBD2. V trimming: 4 bases; J trimming: 5 bases; junction bases outside the gene matches: 7. Germline V CDR1 and CDR2: SGDLS, YYNGEE. The CDR3 sequence is 16 residues long. CDR3 sequence: CASSSRTSGIHNEQFF. Partial CDR3 DNA: TGTGCCAGCAGCTCACGGACTAGCGGGATCCACAATGAG.

A word on this clone: The read ends 3 residues early relative to the CDR3; the germline J gene fills the gap. The chain links TRBV11-3 to TRBJ2-1, with D possibly being TRBD2 (5 bases). Per the germline V gene, CDR1 is SGHNT and CDR2 is YENEEA. This CDR3 is built from 13 residues. Trimming removed 5 bases at V and 9 bases at J, with 14 bases between. CDR3 region: CASSPRGEGEQFF. The DNA read from the CDR3 is TGTGCCAGCAGCCCCCGAGGTGAGGGTGAG.

This clone appeared many times. Read data end 3 residues before the CDR3 end; the end is taken from the germline J gene. The rearrangement uses TRBV29-1 and TRBJ2-3, with 7 bases that match TRBD1. Losses at the gene ends were 6 bases for V and 0 bases for J; bases not matched to a gene: 6. The CDR3 has 14 amino acids. Germline CDR1 and CDR2: SQVTM and ANQGSEA. The covered CDR3 bases are TGCAGCGTACATGGGACAGCAAGCACAGATACG. It codes for CSVHGTASTDT. The entire CDR3 reads CSVHGTASTDTQYF.

This clone was recorded at least ten times. The read gets to within 3 residues of the CDR3 end, and the germline J gene fills in the rest. V usage is TRBV10-3 and J usage is TRBJ2-2; tentatively, D is TRBD1 (6 bases). The V gene lost 5 bases and the J gene lost 4 bases, with 14 bases spanning the gap. The CDR3 runs 15 residues. The germline V gene has CDR1 ENHRY and CDR2 SYGVKD. CDR3 in amino acids: CAISSAAGVTGELFF. Partial CDR3 DNA: TGTGCCATCAGTTCCGCGGCAGGGGTCACCGGGGAG.

This clone appeared a few times. The missing CDR3 end, 3 residues past where the read stops, is filled in from the germline J gene. The sample has other DNA sequences that encode this CDR3 too. The chain combines TRBV2 with TRBJ1-2; 7 bases align to TRBD1. Germline V gene data show CDR1 as SNHLY and CDR2 as FYNNEI. CDR3 length: 14 amino acids. This CDR3 is CASSVAQGLDGYTF. The sequenced part of the CDR3 DNA is TGTGCCAGCAGTGTGGCACAGGGGTTAGACGGC.

The sample holds a few counts of this clone. The observed sequence ends 3 residues before the CDR3 terminus, with the missing tail filled in from the germline J gene. The chain links TRBV7-9 to TRBJ1-3; no reliable D call. CDR1 is SEHNR, CDR2 FQNEAQ, per germline (reference sequence). The CDR3 has 15 residues. The V end lost 3 bases, the J end lost 0 bases, and 9 bases lay between the germline ends. Partial CDR3 DNA: TGTGCCAGCAGCTTGTCAGCGAGCTCTGGAAACACC. It encodes CASSLSASSGNT. The CDR3 in its entirety is CASSLSASSGNTIYF.

Ten or more counts support this clone. The CDR3 end is not reached by the read, which stops 3 residues before it; the germline J gene fills it in. The gene calls are TRBV20-1 and TRBJ1-5, with D possibly being TRBD1 (6 bases). Germline V gene sequence: CDR1 DFQATT, CDR2 SNEGSKA (reference sequence). The ends were cut back, 7 bases at V and 4 bases at J, with 20 bases in the middle. The CDR3 has 15 amino acids. The sequenced part of the CDR3 DNA is TGCAGTGTTTCACGAGGAGGACAGAGAAATCAGCCC. It yields the protein CSVSRGGQRNQP. In full, the CDR3 is CSVSRGGQRNQPQHF.

This clone was seen a handful of times. From the germline J gene comes the end of the CDR3, since the read stops 3 residues before it. The chain is built from TRBV7-9 and TRBJ1-1; D remains ambiguous. Germline V gene lookup returns CDR1 SEHNR and CDR2 FQNEAQ (reference sequence). The CDR3 extends over 13 amino acids. Trimming took 5 bases from V and 2 from J, leaving 9 bases between them. The DNA read from the CDR3 is TGTGCCAGCAGCGAACAGACAAACACTGAA. This codes for CASSEQTNTE. The whole CDR3 protein is CASSEQTNTEAFF.

This clone was seen at least ten times. The read ends 3 residues early relative to the CDR3; the germline J gene fills the gap. This chain joins TRBV6-2 or TRBV6-3 and TRBJ1-5; D call uncertain. Trimming removed 3 bases at V and 7 bases at J, with 10 bases between. Germline CDR1 is MNHEY and CDR2 is SVGEGT. This CDR3 spans 13 amino acids. The CDR3 bases that were read are TGTGCCAGCAGTTATAGGGTACTGCAGCCC. This codes for CASSYRVLQP. The whole CDR3 is CASSYRVLQPQHF.

This clone has at least ten counts. The read is 3 residues too short to cover the CDR3 end, so that end is filled in from the germline J gene. V is TRBV30 and J is TRBJ2-2; 7 bases are shared with TRBD2. Unmatched junction bases numbered 13, after V lost 5 bases and J lost 4 bases. Germline V CDR1 and CDR2: GTSNPN, SVGIG (reference sequence). The CDR3 is 16 amino acids. The sequenced CDR3 bases are TGTGCCTGGGAAGGAGAGGGAGCGGGATTCACCGGGGAG. Amino acids: CAWEGEGAGFTGE. The whole CDR3 region reads CAWEGEGAGFTGELFF.

This clone was detected ten times or more. The read ends 3 residues before the CDR3 terminus; that terminus is restored from the germline J gene. The chain joins TRBV2 to TRBJ2-1; D may be TRBD2 (5 bases). Per germline, CDR1 SNHLY and CDR2 FYNNEI. The CDR3 has 12 amino acids. Trimming removed 7 bases from V and 8 bases from J, with 12 bases in between. The covered CDR3 bases are TGTGCCAGCAACCGAGACGGGGATGAG. Its translation is CASNRDGDE. The entire CDR3 protein reads CASNRDGDEQFF.

The sample holds many counts of this clone. The CDR3 DNA, read in part, is TGTGCCAGCAGTGCGACTAGCGGCTACAATGAG. As protein: CASSATSGYNE. In full, the CDR3 is CASSATSGYNEQFF. The rearrangement joins TRBV2 to TRBJ2-1; 9 bases match TRBD2. The DNA ends 3 residues before the CDR3 does, and the rest of the CDR3 is filled in from the germline J gene. Trimming at V came to 4 bases and at J to 3 bases, leaving 1 base not matched to a gene. The CDR3 runs 14 residues. Per germline, CDR1 SNHLY and CDR2 FYNNEI. Full variable domain (remainder filled in from reference TRBV2 and TRBJ2-1): EPEVTQTPSHQVTQMGQEVILRCVPISNHLYFYWYRQILGQKVEFLVSFYNNEISEKSEIFDDQFSVERPDGSNFTLKIRSTKLEDSAMYFCASSATSGYNEQFFGPGTRLTVL.

This clone was seen many times. Read sequence stops 3 residues before the CDR3 end, and the germline J gene provides the missing end. V is TRBV20-1 and J is TRBJ2-7, with TRBD1 matching over 7 bases. The CDR3 length is 13 residues. Germline V lookup: CDR1 DFQATT, CDR2 SNEGSKA (reference sequence). J gave up 6 bases and V 6 bases, and 11 bases lay outside the gene matches. Partial CDR3 DNA: TGCAGTGCCCAAGGGGAGACAGGGCTCGAG. Its translation is CSAQGETGLE. Given in full, the CDR3 is CSAQGETGLEQYF.

This clone was counted at least ten times. The sequence runs out 3 residues before the end of the CDR3; the remainder is reconstructed from the germline J gene. The rearrangement links TRBV12-3 or TRBV12-4 to TRBJ1-1, with TRBD1 matching 7 bases. The CDR3 is 16 amino acids. Losses at the gene ends were 2 bases for V and 6 bases for J; bases not matched to a gene: 12. The sequenced part of the CDR3 DNA is TGTGCCAGCAGTTTACCACAGATACAGGGGAGGGCTGAA. Protein sequence: CASSLPQIQGRAE. The full CDR3 protein is CASSLPQIQGRAEAFF.

The table lists this clone with many counts. The missing CDR3 end, 3 residues past where the read stops, is filled in from the germline J gene. This chain connects TRBV12-3 or TRBV12-4 to TRBJ1-2; 7 nucleotides match TRBD1. CDR3 length: 13 residues. V was clipped by 3 bases and J by 5 bases; unmatched bases: 3. CDR3 bases read: TGTGCCAGCAGTTTCTCAGGGGGATATGGC. Residues: CASSFSGGYG. The CDR3 reads in full as CASSFSGGYGYTF.

In its sample, this clone was seen many times. The read halts 3 residues ahead of the CDR3 end, with the missing end drawn from the germline J gene. V and J are TRBV18 and TRBJ2-1; 11 nucleotides agree with TRBD2. V shed 3 bases and J 4 bases; nucleotides not matched to a gene: 5. Germline V CDR1 and CDR2: KGHSH, LQKENI. The CDR3 has 16 residues. The part of the CDR3 DNA that was read is TGTGCCAGCTCACCTACTCTAGCGGGAGGTTACAATGAG. Amino acids: CASSPTLAGGYNE. Given in full, the CDR3 is CASSPTLAGGYNEQFF.

This clone was seen repeatedly, ten times or more. Read data end 3 residues before the CDR3 end; the end is taken from the germline J gene. The rearrangement links TRBV19 to TRBJ2-1, with D maybe TRBD2 (6 bases). Germline CDR1 and CDR2: LNHDA and SQIVND (reference sequence). Trimming took 5 bases from V and 4 from J, leaving 18 bases between them. This CDR3 is built from 16 residues. Incomplete CDR3 DNA: TGTGCCAGTAGTCCAGGCGGGGCAGGGCGATACAATGAG. This codes for CASSPGGAGRYNE. From start to end, the CDR3 is CASSPGGAGRYNEQFF.

In this sample, this clone turned up many times. The read gets to within 3 residues of the CDR3 end, and the germline J gene fills in the rest. V gene TRBV5-1 combines with J gene TRBJ2-1, with 9 bases that match TRBD2. V shed 6 bases and J 3 bases; nucleotides not matched to a gene: 7. Germline V gene lookup returns CDR1 SGHRS and CDR2 YFSETQ. CDR3 length: 15 amino acids. Here the CDR3 reads CASTSAGGFYNEQFF. The DNA read from the CDR3 is TGCGCCAGCACCTCAGCGGGAGGTTTCTACAATGAG.

Ten or more counts support this clone. Read sequence stops 3 residues before the CDR3 end, and the germline J gene provides the missing end. The chain employs TRBV20-1 and TRBJ2-3; D is unresolved. The CDR3 sequence is 15 residues long. Germline V gene lookup returns CDR1 DFQATT and CDR2 SNEGSKA (reference sequence). V lost 6 bases to trimming and J lost 0 bases, with 16 bases between them. This chain's CDR3 is CSAPVGTLSTDTQYF. The CDR3 bases that were read are TGCAGTGCCCCGGTTGGTACCTTAAGCACAGATACG.

This clone was observed many times. The CDR3 extends 3 residues past the end of the read, so its final part is completed from the germline J gene. The V and J genes are TRBV20-1 and TRBJ2-3; D is perhaps TRBD2 (5 bases). The CDR3 has 14 residues. V was trimmed by 6 bases and J by 1 base, leaving 14 bases between them. Germline V gene sequence: CDR1 DFQATT, CDR2 SNEGSKA (reference sequence). CDR3: CSAPPAEGTDTQYF. The part of the CDR3 DNA that was read is TGCAGTGCACCCCCTGCGGAGGGCACAGATACG.

This clone is labeled as medium-sized. The CDR3 end is not reached by the read, which stops 3 residues before it; the germline J gene fills it in. The V gene is TRBV30, the J gene TRBJ2-3; 8 nucleotides line up with TRBD1. V was clipped by 5 bases and J by 6 bases; unmatched bases: 7. The length of the CDR3 is 13 residues. Germline V gene lookup returns CDR1 GTSNPN and CDR2 SVGIG (reference sequence). Incomplete CDR3 DNA: TGTGCCTGGGCGACAGGGGCCGCCGATACG. Its translation: CAWATGAADT. The CDR3 in full is CAWATGAADTQYF.

Ten or more counts support this clone. The read is 3 residues too short to cover the CDR3 end, so that end is filled in from the germline J gene. The rearrangement joins TRBV10-3 to TRBJ2-1; D gene uncertain. V lost 0 bases and J lost 8, with 11 bases in between. Germline V CDR1 and CDR2: ENHRY, SYGVKD. CDR3 length: 14 amino acids. CDR3 DNA (partial): TGTGCCATCAGTGAGTCGACCGGAAGCGATGAG. Its translation: CAISESTGSDE. The full CDR3 sequence reads CAISESTGSDEQFF.

This clone was seen at least ten times. The read halts 3 residues ahead of the CDR3 end, with the missing end drawn from the germline J gene. The V call is TRBV13, the J call TRBJ2-1; D gene uncertain. CDR1 and CDR2 (germline): PRHDT, FYEKMQ (reference sequence). V was trimmed by 4 bases and J by 6 bases, leaving 7 bases between them. The CDR3 consists of 12 residues. CDR3 residues: CASSYLSNEQFF. Partial CDR3 DNA: TGTGCCAGCAGCTACCTTAGCAATGAG.

There are many counts of this clone. The sequence runs out 3 residues before the end of the CDR3; the remainder is reconstructed from the germline J gene. The rearrangement uses TRBV2 and TRBJ1-1; TRBD1 matches 12 bases. Germline trimming cut 3 bases from V and 1 base from J; bases unmatched to any gene: 3. Per the germline V gene, CDR1 is SNHLY and CDR2 is FYNNEI. CDR3 size: 16 residues. The covered CDR3 bases are TGTGCCAGCAGTGATGGGACAGGGGGCCCGAACACTGAA. Protein sequence: CASSDGTGGPNTE. The whole CDR3 is CASSDGTGGPNTEAFF.

There are many counts of this clone. The read ends 3 residues before the CDR3 terminus; that terminus is restored from the germline J gene. The chain recombines TRBV7-6 with TRBJ1-1; weak D call: TRBD1 (5 bases). The V and J ends lost 3 bases and 6 bases respectively, with 11 bases between them. The germline gives CDR1 SGHVS, CDR2 FNYEAQ. The CDR3 sequence is 13 residues long. The CDR3 is CASSLERGAEAFF. The CDR3 DNA, read in part, is TGTGCCAGCAGCTTGGAACGAGGGGCTGAA.

This clone was counted at least ten times. Coverage ceases 3 residues before the CDR3 finishes, and the germline J gene fills in the end. The chain carries TRBV19 and TRBJ2-5; 8 bases map to TRBD2. Germline CDR1 and CDR2: LNHDA and SQIVND (reference sequence). CDR3 length: 15 residues. Trimming took 6 bases from V and 0 from J; bases not matched to a gene: 6. The CDR3 loop reads CASRLAGTYQETQYF. The sequenced CDR3 bases are TGTGCCAGTAGATTAGCGGGAACGTACCAAGAGACC. The full variable domain, completed using reference TRBV19 and TRBJ2-5, is DGGITQSPKYLFRKEGQNVTLSCEQNLNHDAMYWYRQDPGQGLRLIYYSQIVNDFQKGDIAEGYSVSREKKESFPLTVTSAQKNPTAFYLCASRLAGTYQETQYFGPGTRLLVL.

This clone was found many times. The CDR3 end is not reached by the read, which stops 3 residues before it; the germline J gene fills it in. The rearrangement joins TRBV7-9 to TRBJ1-5; weak D call: TRBD1 (5 bases). Looked up from germline, CDR1 is SEHNR and CDR2 is FQNEAQ (reference sequence). The CDR3 has 15 residues. The germline V and J ends were trimmed by 1 base and 4 bases, with 11 bases remaining between them. The CDR3 loop is CASSLEGGTNQPQHF. The CDR3 bases that were read are TGTGCCAGCAGCTTAGAAGGCGGGACTAATCAGCCC.